This TCR beta chain was recovered during a study of blood T cell repertoires in COVID-19. Study at large: T cells, B-cell-depleted T cells, or PBMCs provided the cDNA or gDNA that served as material.

From germline, CDR1 is MNHNY and CDR2 SVGAGI (reference sequence). The trim removed 5 bases at V and 7 bases at J, leaving 3 bases unmatched. CDR3 length equals 14 residues. Measured with immunoSEQ multiplex PCR; TCRdb has only the in-frame clones, and not every one. Found here are roughly 240,000 clones, 86% of them singletons; the top ten hold more than 2%. This clone occurred once. The rearrangement joins TRBV6-6 to TRBJ2-7; 15 bases are shared with TRBD2. The origin of this receptor is a woman aged 45-65 years who had recovered from COVID-19. Source material: PBMCs or T cells enriched from blood (not recorded which). CDR3 nucleotides: TGTGCCAGCAGTGGACTAGCGGGAGGGAGTGAGCAGTACTTC. Residues: CASSGLAGGSEQYF.